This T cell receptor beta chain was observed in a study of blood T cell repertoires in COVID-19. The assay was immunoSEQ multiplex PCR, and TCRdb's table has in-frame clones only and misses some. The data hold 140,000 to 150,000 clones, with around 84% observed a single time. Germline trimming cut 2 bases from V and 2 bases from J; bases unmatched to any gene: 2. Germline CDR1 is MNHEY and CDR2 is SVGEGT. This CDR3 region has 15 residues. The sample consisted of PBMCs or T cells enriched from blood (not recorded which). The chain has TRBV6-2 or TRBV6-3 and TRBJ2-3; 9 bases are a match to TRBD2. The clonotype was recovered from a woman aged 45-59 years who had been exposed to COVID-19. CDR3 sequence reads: CASSYGGGATDTQYF. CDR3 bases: TGTGCCAGCAGTTACGGCGGGGGGGCCACAGATACGCAGTATTTT.